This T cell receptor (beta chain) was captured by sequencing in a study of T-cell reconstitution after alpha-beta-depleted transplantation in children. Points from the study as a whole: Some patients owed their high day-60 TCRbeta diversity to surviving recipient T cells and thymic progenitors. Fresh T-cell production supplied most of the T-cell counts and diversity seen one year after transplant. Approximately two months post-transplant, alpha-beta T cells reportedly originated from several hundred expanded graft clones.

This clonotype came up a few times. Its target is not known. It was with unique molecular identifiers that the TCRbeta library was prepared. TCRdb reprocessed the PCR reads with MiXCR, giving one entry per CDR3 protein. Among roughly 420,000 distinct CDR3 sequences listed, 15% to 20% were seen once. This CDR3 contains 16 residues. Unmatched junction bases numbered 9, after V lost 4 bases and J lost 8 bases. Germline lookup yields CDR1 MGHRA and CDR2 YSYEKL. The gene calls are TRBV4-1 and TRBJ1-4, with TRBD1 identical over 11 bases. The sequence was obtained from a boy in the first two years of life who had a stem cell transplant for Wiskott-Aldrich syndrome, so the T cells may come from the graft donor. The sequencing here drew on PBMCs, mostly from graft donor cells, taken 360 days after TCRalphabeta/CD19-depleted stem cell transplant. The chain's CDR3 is CASSPRLGQGGEKLFF. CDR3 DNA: TGCGCCAGCAGCCCAAGACTGGGACAGGGGGGAGAAAAACTGTTTTTT.